This TCR beta chain was captured in a study of T cell clonality in common variable immunodeficiency. General study points: CVID subjects had higher TCRbeta clonality than healthy controls, most marked in about a third. Compared with controls, CVID subjects had fewer shared TCRbeta clones. Reportedly, TCR beta sequences from common variable immunodeficiency showed fewer deletions and N-nucleotide insertions.

Sequencing input was equivalent genomic DNA from CVID and controls. Produced via immunoSEQ multiplex PCR; TCRdb's table is partial and in-frame only. Found here are some 45,000 clones, no singletons; the ten largest cover 2% to 2.5%. This clone has more than one count but fewer than ten. Antigen specificity is unknown. The CDR3 is cut off 3 residues early in the read; its end comes from the germline J gene. Trimming shortened V by 7 bases and J by 6 bases, and 20 bases separated the two germline ends. From germline, CDR1 is MRHNA and CDR2 SNTAGT. The CDR3 has 15 amino acids. This chain connects TRBV6-4 to TRBJ2-3, with unresolved D. The clonotype originates from a person between 18 and 69 years old in good health. What was sequenced was peripheral blood mononuclear cells. CDR3 residues: CASNGNSPPPDTQYF. Partial CDR3 DNA: TGTGCCAGCAATGGTAATAGTCCCCCCCCCGATACG.